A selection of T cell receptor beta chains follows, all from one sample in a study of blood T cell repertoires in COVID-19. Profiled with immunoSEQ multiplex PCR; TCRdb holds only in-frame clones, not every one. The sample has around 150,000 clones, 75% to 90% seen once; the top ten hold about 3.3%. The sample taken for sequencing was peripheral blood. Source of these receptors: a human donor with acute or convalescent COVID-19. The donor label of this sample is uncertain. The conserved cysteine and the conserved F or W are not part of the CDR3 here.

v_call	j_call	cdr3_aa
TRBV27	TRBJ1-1	ASSPRAGLGTEAF
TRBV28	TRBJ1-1	ASTGGMNTEAF
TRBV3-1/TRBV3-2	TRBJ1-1	ASSYQGVGTEAF
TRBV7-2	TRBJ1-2	ASSAPRGQINYGYT
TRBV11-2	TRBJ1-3	ASSLGTSYDTIY
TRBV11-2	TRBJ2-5	ASSRYRATHEETQY
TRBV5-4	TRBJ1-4	ASSRTNEKLF
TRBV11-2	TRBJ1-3	ASSLDLVVGPPWGNTIY
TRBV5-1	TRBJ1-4	ASSLQGALANEKLF
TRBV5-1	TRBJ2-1	ASSFVSGGYNEQF
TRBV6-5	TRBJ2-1	ASSYSYGTNYNEQF
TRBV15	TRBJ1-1	ATSRGQGAGNTEAF
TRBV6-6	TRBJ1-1	ASSRRGQGARSPNTEAF
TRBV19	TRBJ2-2	ASSISDRRRGELF
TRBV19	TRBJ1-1	ASSTGQGRVNTEAF
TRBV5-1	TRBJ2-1	ASSLGGLAGAGYEQF
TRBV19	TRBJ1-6	ASKKQGSSPLH